This TCR beta chain is from a study of neurological immune-mediated disorders. Between the trimmed V and J ends, which lost 7 bases and 4 bases, there was a span of 12 bases. This CDR3 is 13 amino acids long. TCRdb re-derived calls from the 5' RACE reads in MiXCR, one entry per CDR3 protein. The sample lists tens of thousands of distinct CDR3 sequences; 4.5% were seen once. Material for sequencing was PBMCs. This sequence joins TRBV12-3 or TRBV12-4 and TRBJ2-3, with a possible D match to TRBD2 (5 bases). This clonotype was obtained from a man in his thirties or forties with multiple sclerosis. CDR3 region: CASTVPRADTQYF. Here the CDR3 DNA reads TGTGCCAGCACCGTTCCGAGGGCAGATACGCAGTATTTT.